What follows describes a single TCR beta chain. These data come from a study of blood T cell repertoires in COVID-19. V shed 3 bases and J shed 4 bases, with 14 bases lying between them. Germline V gene data show CDR1 as DFQATT and CDR2 as SNEGSKA (reference sequence). This CDR3 spans 14 amino acids. TCRdb keeps only in-frame clones here, not all; method: immunoSEQ multiplex PCR. Among approximately 37,000 clones listed, approximately 88% were seen once. V is TRBV20-1 and J is TRBJ2-3; tentative D call: TRBD2 (5 bases). The TCR sequence derives from a human donor in a cohort sampled during active COVID-19. What was sequenced was peripheral blood. The CDR3 nucleotides are TGCAGTGCTAGTTACTCTAGCAAGGCAGATACGCAGTATTTT. Its protein product is CSASYSSKADTQYF.